The 9 T cell receptor beta chains in this list originate from one sample, sequenced in a study of Ad26.COV2.S vaccination and SARS-CoV-2 variants. Sequenced by immunoSEQ multiplex PCR; TCRdb stores in-frame clones only, minus some. The table includes roughly 700,000 clones, 89% detected once. Regarding treatment: 15 to 20 received Ad26.COV2.S at low or high dose, single or two shots; about 5 received placebo; per-sample allocation not given. The samples were gathered on day 63 after the first injection of vaccine or placebo. The starting material was peripheral blood, obtained in a trial of Ad26.COV2.S vaccine versus placebo. The receptors were sampled from a person aged 18-60 years who received the Ad26.COV2.S COVID-19 vaccine or a placebo.

The chain uses TRBV14 and TRBJ2-3; D ambiguous. The germline V and J ends were trimmed by 0 bases and 2 bases, with 3 bases remaining between them. CDR3 size: 13 residues. CDR1 is SGHDN and CDR2 is FVKESK in the germline V gene. CDR3 sequence: CASSQDYTDTQYF. DNA for the CDR3: TGTGCCAGCAGCCAAGACTACACAGATACGCAGTATTTT.

The genes are TRBV13 and TRBJ1-4, with no clear D. Germline V gives CDR1 PRHDT, CDR2 FYEKMQ (reference sequence). The CDR3 sequence is 15 residues long. Trimming removed 5 bases from V and 8 bases from J, with 18 bases in between. The CDR3 sequence: CASSPPVAGEEKLFF. In nucleotides, the CDR3 is TGTGCCAGCAGCCCCCCGGTGGCAGGAGAAGAAAAACTGTTTTTT.

The V call is TRBV5-4, the J call TRBJ1-1; D perhaps matches TRBD1 (6 bases). The germline gives CDR1 SGHNT, CDR2 YYREEE (reference sequence). V lost 6 bases, J lost 1 base, and 19 bases lay in between. The CDR3 is made up of 16 amino acids. CDR3 nucleotides: TGTGCCAGCACCCCCCGACAGGAGGGAAGGAACACTGAAGCTTTCTTT. Its translation is CASTPRQEGRNTEAFF.

This chain joins TRBV19 and TRBJ2-2; unclear D gene. The CDR3 totals 14 residues. V was trimmed by 7 bases and J by 5 bases, leaving 14 bases between them. The germline gives CDR1 LNHDA, CDR2 SQIVND (reference sequence). The CDR3 DNA reads TGTGCCAGTAATCCCCGGTTGCGGACCGGGGAGCTGTTTTTT. Encoded protein: CASNPRLRTGELFF.

The chain carries TRBV27 and TRBJ2-1; 10 bases are shared with TRBD2. CDR1 is MNHEY and CDR2 is SMNVEV in the germline V gene (reference sequence). The CDR3 is 15 residues long. V lost 7 bases, J lost 7 bases, and 10 bases stayed unmatched. The CDR3 DNA sequence: TGTGCCAGCACCCCGAGCGGGAGGGCCGGGAATGAGCAGTTCTTC. Protein product: CASTPSGRAGNEQFF.

The chain joins TRBV5-3 to TRBJ1-1, with D possibly TRBD1 on 6 matching bases. TRBV5-3 is sorted into the ORF group, with uncertain function. This CDR3 region has 13 residues. V dropped 5 bases and J dropped 4 bases, with 12 bases sitting between them. The CDR3 bases are TGTGCCAGAAGTCACAGGGCCCCCACTGAAGCTTTCTTT. Translating gives CARSHRAPTEAFF.

The rearrangement uses TRBV27 and TRBJ2-7, with a possible D match to TRBD1 (5 bases). Trimming shortened V by 5 bases and J by 6 bases, and 14 bases separated the two germline ends. Per germline, CDR1 MNHEY and CDR2 SMNVEV (reference sequence). CDR3 length: 13 amino acids. The CDR3 reads CASSAQPRGEQYF. CDR3 nucleotide sequence: TGTGCCAGCAGTGCGCAACCTAGGGGCGAGCAGTACTTC.

This chain connects TRBV2 to TRBJ1-1; 7 bases are shared with TRBD1. V trimming: 9 bases; J trimming: 4 bases; junction bases outside the gene matches: 8. Germline lookup yields CDR1 SNHLY and CDR2 FYNNEI. The CDR3 has 13 residues. CDR3 sequence reads: CARRTGDGTEAFF. The CDR3, as DNA: TGTGCCAGGAGGACAGGCGATGGCACTGAAGCTTTCTTT.

In regard to this clone: Other DNA sequences of this sample code for an identical CDR3. This chain connects TRBV7-2 to TRBJ1-2; D gene ambiguous. V lost 1 base and J 8 bases, leaving 11 bases between the germline ends. The germline gives CDR1 SGHTA, CDR2 FQGNSA. The CDR3 contains 13 residues. The DNA for the CDR3 is TGTGCCAGCAGCTTAGAAGGGAGAGGGGGCTACACCTTC. Residues: CASSLEGRGGYTF. The full variable domain, rest sourced from reference TRBV7-2 and TRBJ1-2, is GAGVSQSPSNKVTEKGKDVELRCDPISGHTALYWYRQSLGQGLEFLIYFQGNSAPDKSGLPSDRFSAERTGGSVSTLTIQRTQQEDSAVYLCASSLEGRGGYTFGSGTRLTVV.